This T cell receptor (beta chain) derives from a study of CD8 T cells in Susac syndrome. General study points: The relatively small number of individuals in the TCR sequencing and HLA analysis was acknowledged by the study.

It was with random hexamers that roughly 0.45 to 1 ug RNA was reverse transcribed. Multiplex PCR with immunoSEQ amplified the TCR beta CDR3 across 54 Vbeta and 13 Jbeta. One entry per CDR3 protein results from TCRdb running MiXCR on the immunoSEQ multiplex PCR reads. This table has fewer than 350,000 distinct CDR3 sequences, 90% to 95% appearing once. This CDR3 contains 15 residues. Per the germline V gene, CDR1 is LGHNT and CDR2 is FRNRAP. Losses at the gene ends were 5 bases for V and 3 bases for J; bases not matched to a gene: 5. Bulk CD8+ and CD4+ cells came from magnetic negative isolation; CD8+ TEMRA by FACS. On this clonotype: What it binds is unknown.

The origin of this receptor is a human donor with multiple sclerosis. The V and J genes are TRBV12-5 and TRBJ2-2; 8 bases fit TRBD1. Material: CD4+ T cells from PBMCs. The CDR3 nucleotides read TGTGCTAGTGGTCCCACAGGGGGTTACACCGGGGAGCTGTTTTTT. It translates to CASGPTGGYTGELFF.